These 18 T cell receptor beta chains were all obtained from the same sample, sequenced in a study of cytomegalovirus exposure and HLA in healthy donors. It was with 60 Vbeta and 13 Jbeta primers that the PCR ran. The assay was immunoSEQ multiplex PCR, and TCRdb's table has in-frame clones only and misses some. The sample holds 80,000 to 100,000 clones, 81% seen once. The source material was PBMCs. These receptor sequences come from a man in his forties in good health and CMV-seronegative.

The V gene is TRBV6-6, the J gene TRBJ2-5; D remains ambiguous. The J call is doubtful: the DNA matches TRBJ2-7 better. CDR1 and CDR2 (germline): MNHNY, SVGAGI (reference sequence). This CDR3 spans 14 amino acids. The CDR3 coding sequence is TGTGCCAGCAGAAGACACGAAAGCTCCTACGAGCAGTACTTC. Its translation: CASRRHESSYEQYF.

V gene TRBV7-9 combines with J gene TRBJ1-4, with 8 bases that match TRBD1. This CDR3 region has 14 residues. Looked up from germline, CDR1 is SEHNR and CDR2 is FQNEAQ (reference sequence). Trimming cost V 6 bases and J 6 bases; bases outside gene matches: 6. The CDR3 nucleotides are TGTGCCAGCAGTCTCAGGGGGCAAGATGAAAAACTGTTTTTT. As protein: CASSLRGQDEKLFF.

This clone has more than one count but fewer than ten. V usage is TRBV9 and J usage is TRBJ2-7, with a possible D match to TRBD2 (5 bases). CDR3 length equals 14 residues. Per the germline V gene, CDR1 is SGDLS and CDR2 is YYNGEE. The V gene lost 2 bases and the J gene lost 2 bases, with 11 bases spanning the gap. CDR3 residues: CASSVTPGTYEQYF. The CDR3 region has the DNA TGTGCCAGCAGCGTCACCCCGGGAACCTACGAGCAGTACTTC.

This chain links TRBV29-1 with TRBJ1-1; possible D gene TRBD1, 6 bases. The germline gives CDR1 SQVTM, CDR2 ANQGSEA. Trimming shortened V by 7 bases and J by 2 bases, and 17 bases separated the two germline ends. CDR3 length: 14 amino acids. CDR3: CSARVGGANTEAFF. The CDR3 DNA follows: TGCAGCGCCCGAGTTGGGGGGGCAAACACTGAAGCTTTCTTT.

The chain is built from TRBV6-5 and TRBJ1-2; 8 bases map to TRBD1. The CDR3 runs 14 residues. Germline V gene lookup returns CDR1 MNHEY and CDR2 SVGAGI. After removal of 4 bases from V and 8 bases from J, the junction contained 9 bases not matched to a gene. The DNA for the CDR3 is TGTGCCAGCAGTTCACCGGTGACAGGGGACGGCTACACCTTC. Translating it yields CASSSPVTGDGYTF.

The chain uses TRBV27 and TRBJ1-1; 7 bases match TRBD1. Per germline, CDR1 MNHEY and CDR2 SMNVEV (reference sequence). Germline trimming cut 4 bases from V and 8 bases from J; bases unmatched to any gene: 4. This CDR3 comprises 12 residues. CDR3 bases: TGTGCCAGCAGTTCCGGACAGGTAGAAGCTTTCTTT. Its translation is CASSSGQVEAFF.

This clone was detected only a few times. The genes are TRBV4-2 and TRBJ1-1, with TRBD1 as a possible D gene (5 bases). The CDR3 consists of 15 residues. Germline V gives CDR1 LGHNA, CDR2 YNFKEQ. With 5 bases removed from V and 4 bases from J, the gap between germline ends came to 17 bases. CDR3 amino acids: CASSSTTGELTEAFF. CDR3 coding DNA: TGTGCCAGCAGCTCTACCACGGGGGAGCTCACTGAAGCTTTCTTT.

V gene TRBV2 combines with J gene TRBJ2-3; TRBD2 aligns across 9 bases. Trimming at V came to 4 bases and at J to 1 base, leaving 6 bases not matched to a gene. CDR1 and CDR2 from the germline V gene are SNHLY and FYNNEI. The CDR3 loop spans 16 amino acids. The CDR3 is CASSGWASGGTDTQYF. CDR3 coding DNA: TGTGCCAGCAGTGGATGGGCTAGCGGGGGCACAGATACGCAGTATTTT.

V gene TRBV10-3 combines with J gene TRBJ2-7, with TRBD1 matching over 7 bases. This CDR3 is built from 12 residues. The J segment lost 3 bases and the V segment lost 10 bases, leaving 6 bases of the junction unmatched. CDR1 is ENHRY and CDR2 is SYGVKD in the germline V gene. The CDR3 bases are TGTGCCACCCTGGGGACAGACTACGAGCAGTACTTC. Encoded protein: CATLGTDYEQYF.

This clone is a singleton in its sample. The rearrangement uses TRBV6-1 and TRBJ1-5, with a possible D match to TRBD1 (5 bases). V shed 1 base and J shed 2 bases, with 6 bases lying between them. The CDR3 totals 14 residues. The germline V gene encodes CDR1 MNHNS and CDR2 SASEGT. This CDR3 is CASSEGGGNQPQHF. The CDR3 DNA reads as TGTGCCAGCAGTGAAGGGGGGGGCAATCAGCCCCAGCATTTT.

The chain carries TRBV7-9 and TRBJ2-7; D remains ambiguous. The CDR3 sequence is 13 residues long. Between the trimmed V and J ends, which lost 3 bases and 1 base, there was a span of 7 bases. Germline V gives CDR1 SEHNR, CDR2 FQNEAQ (reference sequence). For the CDR3, the DNA is TGTGCCAGCAGCTTGGGCCGTTCCTACGAGCAGTACTTC. Translated: CASSLGRSYEQYF.

The rearrangement links TRBV11-3 to TRBJ2-2; D is perhaps TRBD1 (6 bases). V dropped 1 base and J dropped 4 bases, with 7 bases sitting between them. The CDR3 consists of 14 residues. The V gene's germline CDR1 is SGHNT and CDR2 YENEEA. CDR3 sequence: CASSLGRGTGELFF. For the CDR3, the DNA is TGTGCCAGCAGCTTAGGCAGGGGCACCGGGGAGCTGTTTTTT. Drawing the rest from reference TRBV11-3 and TRBJ2-2, the complete variable domain is EAGVVQSPRYKIIEKKQPVAFWCNPISGHNTLYWYLQNLGQGPELLIRYENEEAVDDSQLPKDRFSAERLKGVDSTLKIQPAELGDSAVYLCASSLGRGTGELFFGEGSRLTVL.

This chain uses TRBV5-1 with TRBJ2-5; TRBD2 agrees at 9 bases. V dropped 4 bases and J dropped 5; count of bases not matched to a gene: 9. From germline, CDR1 is SGHRS and CDR2 YFSETQ. The CDR3 length is 15 residues. CDR3 nucleotide sequence: TGCGCCAGCAGCCCCAGGGGGACTAGCATCGAGACCCAGTACTTC. It encodes CASSPRGTSIETQYF.

The J gene is TRBJ2-7, the V gene TRBV5-6; no clear D gene. The CDR3 sequence is 11 residues long. V was pared by 3 bases and J by 1 base, with 2 bases between. Per germline, CDR1 SGHDT and CDR2 YYEEEE. CDR3: CASSSSYEQYF. DNA for the CDR3: TGTGCCAGCAGCTCTTCCTACGAGCAGTACTTC. The full variable domain, its missing parts supplied by reference TRBV5-6 and TRBJ2-7, is DAGVTQSPTHLIKTRGQQVTLRCSPKSGHDTVSWYQQALGQGPQFIFQYYEEEERQRGNFPDRFSGHQFPNYSSELNVNALLLGDSALYLCASSSSYEQYFGPGTRLTVT.

The chain uses TRBV27 and TRBJ1-1; a weak D match, TRBD1 (5 bases). Germline CDR1 MNHEY, CDR2 SMNVEV (reference sequence). V was clipped by 7 bases and J by 2 bases, with 14 bases between them. This CDR3 has 14 amino acids. CDR3 nucleotide sequence: TGTGCCAGCACCGCACTTAGGGGCAACACTGAAGCTTTCTTT. It is translated as CASTALRGNTEAFF.

The genes are TRBV29-1 and TRBJ2-5; 8 bases fit TRBD1. The closer fit of TRBJ2-7 to the DNA end suggests the J call may be wrong. CDR3 size: 12 residues. Germline CDR1 and CDR2: SQVTM and ANQGSEA. The CDR3 protein is CSVTGASYEQYF. DNA for the CDR3: TGCAGCGTGACAGGGGCCTCCTACGAGCAGTACTTC.

This clone was seen only a few times. In nucleotides, the CDR3 is TGTGCCATCAGTGGTCTAGCAGAGTCCGGGGAGCTGTTTTTT. The encoded protein is CAISGLAESGELFF. The chain uses TRBV10-3 and TRBJ2-2; the D gene is possibly TRBD2 (5 bases). Per germline, CDR1 ENHRY and CDR2 SYGVKD. This CDR3 has 14 residues. The germline V and J ends were trimmed by 4 bases and 6 bases, with 12 bases remaining between them.

A few counts support this clone. The rearrangement links TRBV7-8 to TRBJ1-1; possible D gene TRBD1, 5 bases. Trimming took off 1 base at V and 1 base at J, with 7 bases between the two ends. The germline V gene encodes CDR1 SGHVS and CDR2 FQNEAQ. The CDR3 length is 14 residues. CDR3 bases: TGTGCCAGCAGCTTAGACGGGGGGAACACTGAAGCTTTCTTT. It is translated as CASSLDGGNTEAFF. The entire variable domain, with the rest obtained from reference TRBV7-8 and TRBJ1-1, is as follows: GAGVSQSPRYKVAKRGQDVALRCDPISGHVSLFWYQQALGQGPEFLTYFQNEAQLDKSGLPSDRFFAERPEGSVSTLKIQRTQQEDSAVYLCASSLDGGNTEAFFGQGTRLTVV.